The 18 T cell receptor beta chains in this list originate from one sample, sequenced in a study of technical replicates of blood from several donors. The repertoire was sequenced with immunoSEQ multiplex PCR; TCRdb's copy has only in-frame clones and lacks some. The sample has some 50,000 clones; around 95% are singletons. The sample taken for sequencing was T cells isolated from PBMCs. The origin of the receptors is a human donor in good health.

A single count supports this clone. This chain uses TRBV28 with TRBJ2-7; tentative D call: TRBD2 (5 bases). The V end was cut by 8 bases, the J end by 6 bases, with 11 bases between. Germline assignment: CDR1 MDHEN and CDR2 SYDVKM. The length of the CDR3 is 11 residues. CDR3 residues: CASCVGVEQYF. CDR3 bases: TGTGCCAGCTGCGTCGGGGTCGAGCAGTACTTC.

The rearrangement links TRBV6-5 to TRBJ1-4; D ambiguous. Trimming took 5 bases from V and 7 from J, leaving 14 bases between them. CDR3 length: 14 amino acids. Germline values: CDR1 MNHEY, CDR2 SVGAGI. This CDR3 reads CASSPSGWGEKLFF. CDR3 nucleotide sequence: TGTGCCAGCAGTCCCTCGGGGTGGGGTGAAAAACTGTTTTTT.

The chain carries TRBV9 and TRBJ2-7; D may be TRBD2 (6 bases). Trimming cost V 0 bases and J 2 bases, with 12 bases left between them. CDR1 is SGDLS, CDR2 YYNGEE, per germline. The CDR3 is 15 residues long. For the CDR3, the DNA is TGTGCCAGCAGCGTAGGCGGGGCGCCTACCTACGAGCAGTACTTC. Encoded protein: CASSVGGAPTYEQYF.

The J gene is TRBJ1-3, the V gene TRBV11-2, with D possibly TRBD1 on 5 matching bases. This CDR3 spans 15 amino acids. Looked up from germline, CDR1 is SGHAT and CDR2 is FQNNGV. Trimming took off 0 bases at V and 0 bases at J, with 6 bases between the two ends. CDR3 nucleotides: TGTGCCAGCAGCTTAGAGGGGCACTCTGGAAACACCATATATTTT. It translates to CASSLEGHSGNTIYF.

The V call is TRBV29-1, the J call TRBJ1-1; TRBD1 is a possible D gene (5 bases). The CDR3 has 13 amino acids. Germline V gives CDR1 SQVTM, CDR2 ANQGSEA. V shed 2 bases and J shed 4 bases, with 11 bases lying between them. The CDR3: CSVENKGPTEAFF. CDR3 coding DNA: TGCAGCGTTGAAAACAAGGGGCCCACTGAAGCTTTCTTT.

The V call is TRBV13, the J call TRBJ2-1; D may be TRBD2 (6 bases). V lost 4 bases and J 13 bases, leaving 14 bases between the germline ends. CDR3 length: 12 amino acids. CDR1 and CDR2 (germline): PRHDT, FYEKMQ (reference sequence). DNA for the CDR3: TGTGCCAGCAGCTCCCAATTGCGGGGCCAGTTCTTC. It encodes CASSSQLRGQFF.

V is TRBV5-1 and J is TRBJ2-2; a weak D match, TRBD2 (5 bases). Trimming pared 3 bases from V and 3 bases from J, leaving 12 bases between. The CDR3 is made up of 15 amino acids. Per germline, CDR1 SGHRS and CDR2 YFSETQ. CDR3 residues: CASSSDGGYTGELFF. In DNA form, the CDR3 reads TGCGCCAGCAGCTCGGACGGAGGCTACACCGGGGAGCTGTTTTTT.

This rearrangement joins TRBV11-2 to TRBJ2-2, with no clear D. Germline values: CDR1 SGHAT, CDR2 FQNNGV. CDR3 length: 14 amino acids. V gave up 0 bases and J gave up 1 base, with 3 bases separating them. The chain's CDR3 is CASSLEQNTGELFF. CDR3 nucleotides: TGTGCCAGCAGCTTAGAACAGAACACCGGGGAGCTGTTTTTT.

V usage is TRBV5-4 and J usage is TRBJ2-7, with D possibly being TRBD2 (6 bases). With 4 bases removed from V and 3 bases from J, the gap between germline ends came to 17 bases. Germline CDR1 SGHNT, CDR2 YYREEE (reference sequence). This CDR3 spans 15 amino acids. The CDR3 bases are TGTGCCAGCAGCCCCCTTGGGGGGAACCTCTACGAGCAGTACTTC. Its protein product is CASSPLGGNLYEQYF.

The CDR3 loop is CASSPPANYGYTF. For the CDR3, the DNA is TGTGCCAGCAGCCCTCCAGCTAACTATGGCTACACCTTC. This chain links TRBV28 with TRBJ1-2; D uncertain. The CDR3 has 13 residues. V was pared by 6 bases and J by 0 bases, with 8 bases between. In germline, CDR1 is MDHEN, CDR2 SYDVKM.

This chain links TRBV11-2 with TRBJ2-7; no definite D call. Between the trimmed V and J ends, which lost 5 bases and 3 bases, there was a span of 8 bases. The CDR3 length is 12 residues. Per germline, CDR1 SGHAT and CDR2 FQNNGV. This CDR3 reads CASSQAFYEQYF. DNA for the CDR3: TGTGCCAGCAGCCAGGCGTTCTACGAGCAGTACTTC.

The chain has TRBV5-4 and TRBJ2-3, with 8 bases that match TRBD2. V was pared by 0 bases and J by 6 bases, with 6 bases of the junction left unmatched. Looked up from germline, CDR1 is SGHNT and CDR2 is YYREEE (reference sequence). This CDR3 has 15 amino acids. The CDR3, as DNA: TGTGCCAGCAGCTTGGCCCCACTAGCGGCGGATACGCAGTATTTT. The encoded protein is CASSLAPLAADTQYF.

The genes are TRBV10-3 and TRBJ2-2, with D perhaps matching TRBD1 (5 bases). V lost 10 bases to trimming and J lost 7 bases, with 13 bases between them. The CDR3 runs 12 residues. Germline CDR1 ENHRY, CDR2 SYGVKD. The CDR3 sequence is CATQGVDGELFF. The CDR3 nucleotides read TGTGCCACCCAGGGTGTAGACGGGGAGCTGTTTTTT.

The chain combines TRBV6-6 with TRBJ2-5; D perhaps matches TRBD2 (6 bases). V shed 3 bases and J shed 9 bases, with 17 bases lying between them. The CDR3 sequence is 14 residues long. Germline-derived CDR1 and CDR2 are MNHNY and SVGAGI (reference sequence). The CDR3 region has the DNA TGTGCCAGCAGTTATAGTGGCGGGGCCCCCGCCCAGTACTTC. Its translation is CASSYSGGAPAQYF.

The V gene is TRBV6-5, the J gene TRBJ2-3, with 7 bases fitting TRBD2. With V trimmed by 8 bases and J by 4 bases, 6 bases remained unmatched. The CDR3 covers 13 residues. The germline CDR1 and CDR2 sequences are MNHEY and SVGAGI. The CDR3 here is CASRDAGADTQYF. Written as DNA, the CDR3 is TGTGCCAGCCGGGACGCGGGAGCAGATACGCAGTATTTT.

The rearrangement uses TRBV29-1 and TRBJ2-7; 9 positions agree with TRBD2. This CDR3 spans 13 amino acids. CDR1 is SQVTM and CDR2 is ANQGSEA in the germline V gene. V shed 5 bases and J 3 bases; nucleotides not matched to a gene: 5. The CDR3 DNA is TGCAGCGTTAGACTAGCGGACTTCTACGAGCAGTACTTC. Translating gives CSVRLADFYEQYF.

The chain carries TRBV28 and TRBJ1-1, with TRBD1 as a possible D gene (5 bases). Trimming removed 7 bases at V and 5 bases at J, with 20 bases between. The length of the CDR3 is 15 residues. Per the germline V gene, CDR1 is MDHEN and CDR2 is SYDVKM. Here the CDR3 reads CASNLRGGARTEAFF. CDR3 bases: TGTGCCAGCAATCTCCGGGGAGGGGCAAGGACTGAAGCTTTCTTT.

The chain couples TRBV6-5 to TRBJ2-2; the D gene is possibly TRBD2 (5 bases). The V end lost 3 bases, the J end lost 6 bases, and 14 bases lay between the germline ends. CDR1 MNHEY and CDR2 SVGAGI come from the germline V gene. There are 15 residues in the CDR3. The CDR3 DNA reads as TGTGCCAGCAGTTATCGAGGACTTGTCCCCGGGGAGCTGTTTTTT. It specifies CASSYRGLVPGELFF.